The T cell receptor beta chain under discussion was sequenced for a study of OX40 agonist ivuxolimab in advanced cancers. Study-wide points: By week 6 at 0.1 to 3.0 mg/kg, blood CD4+ and CD8+ T cells had expanded clonally.

Autoimmune disease history or systemic immunosuppression led to patients being barred. Blood sampling took place at baseline, cycle 4 day 1, and cycle 7 day 1. Germline V gene lookup returns CDR1 SNHLY and CDR2 FYNNEI. The CDR3 totals 18 residues. The V gene lost 3 bases and the J gene lost 1 base, with 21 bases spanning the gap. As concerns this clone: What it binds is not known.

The protocol was immunoSEQ multiplex PCR, while the TCRdb copy is restricted to in-frame clones and leaves out a portion. The sample includes tens of thousands of clones, 85% to 90% seen only once; the top ten take 1.8%. This sequence originates from an adult with an advanced solid tumor such as melanoma, head and neck, liver or kidney cancer. The chain joins TRBV2 to TRBJ1-1; D may be TRBD1 (6 bases). Here the sequenced sample was CD4+ or CD8+ T cells sorted from blood, taken in a trial of the OX40 agonist ivuxolimab. The CDR3 DNA is TGTGCCAGCAGTGACGGGAACAGGGTGGGCGTTCGGAACACTGAAGCTTTCTTT. As protein: CASSDGNRVGVRNTEAFF.